The clone carrying this T cell receptor (beta chain) has just one count. What it recognizes is unknown. This specimen comes from a study of CD8+ T cells in alopecia areata. Study observations and caveats: The study found tofacitinib significantly decreased scalp clonality and expanded CD8+ clones among the top 100. Clonality exceeded that of normal scalp in lesional scalp, most notably in alopecia totalis/universalis. With tofacitinib ongoing, many expanded lesional clones persisted in both scalp and blood.

CDR1 is GTSNPN, CDR2 SVGIG, per germline (reference sequence). The CDR3 extends over 14 amino acids. Between the trimmed V and J ends, which lost 1 base and 1 base, there was a span of 10 bases. Treatment: oral pan-JAK inhibitor, 5-10 mg twice daily. RNA extraction and reverse transcription yielded cDNA as sequencing template. Libraries were prepared by immunoSEQ multiplex PCR; TCRdb keeps only in-frame clonotypes and omits some of them. The sample yields approximately 210,000 clones, around 65% seen once. The chain joins TRBV30 to TRBJ1-2; TRBD1 is a possible D gene (6 bases). The TCR sequence derives from a human donor with alopecia areata. The sequenced sample was CD4+ T cells sorted from blood, obtained at week 4, from a patient treated with tofacitinib. The CDR3 DNA follows: TGTGCCTGGAGTGAGGGGGGCCTTAACTATGGCTACACCTTC. Translating gives CAWSEGGLNYGYTF.